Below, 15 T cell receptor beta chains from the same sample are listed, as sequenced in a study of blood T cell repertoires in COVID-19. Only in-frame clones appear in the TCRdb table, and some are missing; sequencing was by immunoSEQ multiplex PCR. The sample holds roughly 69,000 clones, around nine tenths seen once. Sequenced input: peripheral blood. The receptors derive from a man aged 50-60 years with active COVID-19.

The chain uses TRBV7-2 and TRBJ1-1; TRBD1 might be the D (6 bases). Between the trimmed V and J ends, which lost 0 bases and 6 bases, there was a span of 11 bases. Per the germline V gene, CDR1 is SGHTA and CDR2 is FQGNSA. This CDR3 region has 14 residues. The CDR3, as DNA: TGTGCCAGCAGCTTAGCGCAGGGGCGGGCTGAAGCTTTCTTT. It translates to CASSLAQGRAEAFF.

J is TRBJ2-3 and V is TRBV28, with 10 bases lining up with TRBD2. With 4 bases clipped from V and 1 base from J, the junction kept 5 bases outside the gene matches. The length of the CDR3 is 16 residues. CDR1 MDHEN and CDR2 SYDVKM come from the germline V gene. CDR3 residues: CASSSQGLAGTDTQYF. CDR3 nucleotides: TGTGCCAGCAGTTCGCAAGGACTAGCGGGCACAGATACGCAGTATTTT.

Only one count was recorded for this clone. CDR3 sequence (DNA): TGTGCCAGCAGCTTAATGGGACAGGGTGTAGCTTTCTTT. Translating it yields CASSLMGQGVAFF. This chain joins TRBV7-2 and TRBJ1-1, with 9 bases aligning to TRBD1. The CDR3 totals 13 residues. The J segment lost 10 bases and the V segment lost 2 bases, leaving 5 bases of the junction unmatched. CDR1 is SGHTA and CDR2 is FQGNSA in the germline V gene.

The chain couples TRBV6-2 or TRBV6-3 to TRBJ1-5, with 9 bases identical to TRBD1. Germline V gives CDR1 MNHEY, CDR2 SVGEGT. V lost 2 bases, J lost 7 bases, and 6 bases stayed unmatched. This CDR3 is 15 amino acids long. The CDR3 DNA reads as TGTGCCAGCAGTTACACGGGACAGGGTAACCAGCCCCAGCATTTT. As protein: CASSYTGQGNQPQHF.

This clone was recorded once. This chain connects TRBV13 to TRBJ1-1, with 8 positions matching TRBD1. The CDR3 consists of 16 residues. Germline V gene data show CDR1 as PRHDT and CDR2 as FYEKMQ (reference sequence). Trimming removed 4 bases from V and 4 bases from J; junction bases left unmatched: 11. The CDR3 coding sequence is TGTGCCAGCAGCTCTACCTCCGACAGGGGAGGCACTGAAGCTTTCTTT. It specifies CASSSTSDRGGTEAFF.

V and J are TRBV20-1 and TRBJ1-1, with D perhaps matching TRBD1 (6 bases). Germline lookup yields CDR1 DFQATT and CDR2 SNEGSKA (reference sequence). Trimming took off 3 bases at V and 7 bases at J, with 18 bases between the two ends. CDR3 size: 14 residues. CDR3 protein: CSASDGEYRDEAFF. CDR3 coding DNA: TGCAGTGCTAGTGATGGGGAGTACAGGGATGAAGCTTTCTTT.

The chain's CDR3 is CASKLSGGNNEQFF. Written as DNA, the CDR3 is TGCGCCAGCAAGCTTAGCGGGGGCAACAATGAGCAGTTCTTC. The chain employs TRBV5-1 and TRBJ2-1; TRBD2 aligns across 9 bases. With 6 bases clipped from V and 5 bases from J, the junction kept 6 bases outside the gene matches. In germline, CDR1 is SGHRS, CDR2 YFSETQ. The CDR3 runs to 14 residues.

This CDR3 is CASSLVLAGGQETQYF. CDR3 DNA: TGCGCCAGCAGCTTGGTTTTAGCGGGAGGACAAGAGACCCAGTACTTC. J is TRBJ2-5 and V is TRBV5-1; TRBD2 matches 10 bases. Trimming removed 0 bases from V and 2 bases from J; junction bases left unmatched: 4. Germline V gene sequence: CDR1 SGHRS, CDR2 YFSETQ. The CDR3 has 16 residues.

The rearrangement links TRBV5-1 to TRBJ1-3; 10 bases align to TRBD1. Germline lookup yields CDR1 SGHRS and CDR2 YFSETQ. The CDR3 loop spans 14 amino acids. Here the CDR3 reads CGSPWTGGRNTIYF. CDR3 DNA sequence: TGCGGGAGCCCCTGGACAGGGGGGAGAAACACCATATATTTT.

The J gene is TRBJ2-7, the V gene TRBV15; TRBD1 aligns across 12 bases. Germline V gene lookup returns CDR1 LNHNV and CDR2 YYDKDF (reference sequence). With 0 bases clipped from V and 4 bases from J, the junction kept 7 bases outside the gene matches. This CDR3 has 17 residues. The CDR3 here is CATSRDLRDRGLYEQYF. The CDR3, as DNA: TGTGCCACCAGCAGAGATCTTAGGGACAGGGGGCTATACGAGCAGTACTTC. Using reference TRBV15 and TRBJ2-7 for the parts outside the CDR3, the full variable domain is DAMVIQNPRYQVTQFGKPVTLSCSQTLNHNVMYWYQQKSSQAPKLLFHYYDKDFNNEADTPDNFQSRRPNTSFCFLDIRSPGLGDTAMYLCATSRDLRDRGLYEQYFGPGTRLTVT.

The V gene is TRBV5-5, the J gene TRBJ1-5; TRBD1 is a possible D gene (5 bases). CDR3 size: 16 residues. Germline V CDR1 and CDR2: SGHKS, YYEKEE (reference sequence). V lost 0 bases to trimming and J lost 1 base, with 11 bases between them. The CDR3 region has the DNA TGTGCCAGCAGCTTGGAAAGGGGTGTAAGCAATCAGCCCCAGCATTTT. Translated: CASSLERGVSNQPQHF.

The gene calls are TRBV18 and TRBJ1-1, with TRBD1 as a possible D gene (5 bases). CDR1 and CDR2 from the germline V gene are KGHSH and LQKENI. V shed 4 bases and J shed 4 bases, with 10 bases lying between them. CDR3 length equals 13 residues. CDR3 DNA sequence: TGTGCCAGCTCACGGGGGGATGGCACTGAAGCTTTCTTT. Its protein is CASSRGDGTEAFF.

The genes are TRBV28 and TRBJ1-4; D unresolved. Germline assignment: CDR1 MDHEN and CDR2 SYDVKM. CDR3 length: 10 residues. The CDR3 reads CAKPGEKLFF. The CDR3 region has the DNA TGTGCGAAGCCGGGGGAAAAACTGTTTTTT. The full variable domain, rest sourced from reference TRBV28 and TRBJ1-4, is DVKVTQSSRYLVKRTGEKVFLECVQDMDHENMFWYRQDPGLGLRLIYFSYDVKMKEKGDIPEGYSVSREKKERFSLILESASTNQTSMYLCAKPGEKLFFGSGTQLSVL.

CDR3 in amino acids: CASSERQGLGEQYF. In nucleotides, the CDR3 is TGTGCCAGCAGCGAGAGACAGGGACTGGGGGAGCAGTACTTC. This chain uses TRBV5-6 with TRBJ2-7; TRBD1 is a possible D gene (7 bases). The CDR3 loop spans 14 amino acids. V lost 4 bases, J lost 7 bases, and 18 bases lay in between. Germline assignment: CDR1 SGHDT and CDR2 YYEEEE. Complete variable domain (other parts from reference TRBV5-6 and TRBJ2-7): DAGVTQSPTHLIKTRGQQVTLRCSPKSGHDTVSWYQQALGQGPQFIFQYYEEEERQRGNFPDRFSGHQFPNYSSELNVNALLLGDSALYLCASSERQGLGEQYFGPGTRLTVT.

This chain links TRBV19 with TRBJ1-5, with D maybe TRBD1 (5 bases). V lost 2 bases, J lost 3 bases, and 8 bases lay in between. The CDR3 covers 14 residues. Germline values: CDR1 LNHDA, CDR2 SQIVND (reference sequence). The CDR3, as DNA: TGTGCCAGTAGTATAAGGGGACTCAATCAGCCCCAGCATTTT. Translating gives CASSIRGLNQPQHF.